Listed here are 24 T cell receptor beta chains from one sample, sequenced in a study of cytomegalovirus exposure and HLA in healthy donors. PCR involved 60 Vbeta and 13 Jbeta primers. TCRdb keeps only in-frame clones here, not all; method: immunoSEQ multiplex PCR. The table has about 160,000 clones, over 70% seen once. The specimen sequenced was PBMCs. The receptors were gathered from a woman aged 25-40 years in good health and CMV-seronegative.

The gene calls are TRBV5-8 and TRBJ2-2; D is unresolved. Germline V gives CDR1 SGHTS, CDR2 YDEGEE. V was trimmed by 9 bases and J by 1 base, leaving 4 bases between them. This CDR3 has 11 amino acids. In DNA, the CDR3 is TGTGCCACCTGGAACACCGGGGAGCTGTTTTTT. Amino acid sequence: CATWNTGELFF.

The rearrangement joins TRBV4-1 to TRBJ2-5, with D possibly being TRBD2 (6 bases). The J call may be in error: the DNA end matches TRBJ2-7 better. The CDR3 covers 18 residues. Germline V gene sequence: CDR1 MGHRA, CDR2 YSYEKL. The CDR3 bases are TGCGCCAGCAGCCAAGATCGGGCCCGGACTATCGTCGGTCGCGAGCAGTACTTC. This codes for CASSQDRARTIVGREQYF.

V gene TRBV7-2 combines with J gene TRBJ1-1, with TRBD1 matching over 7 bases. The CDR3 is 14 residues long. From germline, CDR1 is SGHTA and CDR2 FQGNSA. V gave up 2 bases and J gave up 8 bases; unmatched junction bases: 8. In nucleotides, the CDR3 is TGTGCCAGCAGCTTAAACAGGGGTCGGTCAGAAGCTTTCTTT. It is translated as CASSLNRGRSEAFF.

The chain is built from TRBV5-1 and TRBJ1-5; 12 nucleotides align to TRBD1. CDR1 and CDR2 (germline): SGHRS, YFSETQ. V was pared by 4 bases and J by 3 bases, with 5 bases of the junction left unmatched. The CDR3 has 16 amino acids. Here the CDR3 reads CASSPGTGGPNQPQHF. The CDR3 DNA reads TGCGCCAGCAGCCCAGGGACAGGGGGCCCCAATCAGCCCCAGCATTTT.

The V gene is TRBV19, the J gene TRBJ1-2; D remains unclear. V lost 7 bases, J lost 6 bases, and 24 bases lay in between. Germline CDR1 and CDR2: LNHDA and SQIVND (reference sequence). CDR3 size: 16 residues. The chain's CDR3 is CASNSIEGRVGDGYTF. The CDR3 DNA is TGTGCCAGTAACTCAATAGAGGGAAGGGTGGGAGATGGCTACACCTTC.

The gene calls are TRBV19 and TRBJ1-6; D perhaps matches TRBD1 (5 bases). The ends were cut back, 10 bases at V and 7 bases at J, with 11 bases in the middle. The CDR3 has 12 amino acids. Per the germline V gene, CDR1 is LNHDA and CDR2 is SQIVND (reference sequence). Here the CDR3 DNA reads TGTGCCACGCAGGGAAGGAATTCACCCCTCCACTTT. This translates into CATQGRNSPLHF.

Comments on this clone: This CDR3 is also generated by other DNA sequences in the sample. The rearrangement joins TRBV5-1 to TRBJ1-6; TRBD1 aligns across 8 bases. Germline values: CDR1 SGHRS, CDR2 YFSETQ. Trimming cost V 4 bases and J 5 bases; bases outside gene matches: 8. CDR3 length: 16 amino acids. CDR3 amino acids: CASSQQSDRDNSPLHF. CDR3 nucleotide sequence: TGCGCCAGCAGCCAACAATCGGACAGGGATAATTCACCCCTCCACTTT. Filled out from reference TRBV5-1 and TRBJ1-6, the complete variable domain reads KAGVTQTPRYLIKTRGQQVTLSCSPISGHRSVSWYQQTPGQGLQFLFEYFSETQRNKGNFPGRFSGRQFSNSRSEMNVSTLELGDSALYLCASSQQSDRDNSPLHFGNGTRLTVT.

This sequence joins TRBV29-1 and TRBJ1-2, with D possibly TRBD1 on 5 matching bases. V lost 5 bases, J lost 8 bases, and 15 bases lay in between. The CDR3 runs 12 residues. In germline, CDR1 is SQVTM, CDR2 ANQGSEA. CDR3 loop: CSVSGWDVGYTF. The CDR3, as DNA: TGCAGCGTTAGCGGGTGGGACGTCGGCTACACCTTC.

DNA of the CDR3: TGTGCCAGCTCAGCCGCTGTCCAGTCTGTGACTGGAAACACCATATATTTT. Translating it yields CASSAAVQSVTGNTIYF. The chain uses TRBV18 and TRBJ1-3; D is unclear. CDR1 KGHSH and CDR2 LQKENI come from the germline V gene. CDR3 size: 17 residues. The V end lost 5 bases, the J end lost 2 bases, and 19 bases lay between the germline ends.

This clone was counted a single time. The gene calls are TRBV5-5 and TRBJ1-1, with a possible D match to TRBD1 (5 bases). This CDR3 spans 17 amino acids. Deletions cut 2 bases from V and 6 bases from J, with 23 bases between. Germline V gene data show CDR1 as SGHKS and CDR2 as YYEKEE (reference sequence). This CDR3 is CASSFRTSRRLESEAFF. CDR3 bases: TGTGCCAGCAGCTTCCGGACATCAAGAAGGTTAGAATCTGAAGCTTTCTTT.

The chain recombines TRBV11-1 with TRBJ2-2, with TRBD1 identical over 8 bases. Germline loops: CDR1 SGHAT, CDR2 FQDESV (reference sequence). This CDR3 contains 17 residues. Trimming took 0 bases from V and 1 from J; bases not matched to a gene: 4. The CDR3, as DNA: TGTGCCAGCAGCTTAGCCTCCGGGACAGGGAACACCGGGGAGCTGTTTTTT. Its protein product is CASSLASGTGNTGELFF.

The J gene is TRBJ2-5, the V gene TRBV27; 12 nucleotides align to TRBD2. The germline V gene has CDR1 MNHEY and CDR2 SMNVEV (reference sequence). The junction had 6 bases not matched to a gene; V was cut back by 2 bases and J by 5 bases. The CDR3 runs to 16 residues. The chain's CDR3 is CASSLRLAGGLETQYF. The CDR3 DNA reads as TGTGCCAGCAGTTTAAGGCTAGCGGGGGGGCTCGAGACCCAGTACTTC.

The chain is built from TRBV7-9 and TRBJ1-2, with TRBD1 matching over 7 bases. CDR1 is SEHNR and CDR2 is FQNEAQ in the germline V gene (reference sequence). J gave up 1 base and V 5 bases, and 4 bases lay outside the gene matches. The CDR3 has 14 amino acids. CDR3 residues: CASSGRQGNYGYTF. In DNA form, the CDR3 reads TGTGCCAGCAGCGGCCGACAGGGTAACTATGGCTACACCTTC.

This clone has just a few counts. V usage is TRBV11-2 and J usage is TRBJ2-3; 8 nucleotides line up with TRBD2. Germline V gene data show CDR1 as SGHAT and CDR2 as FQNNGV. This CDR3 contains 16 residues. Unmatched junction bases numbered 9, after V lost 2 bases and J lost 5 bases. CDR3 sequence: CASSLHSGGLGDTQYF. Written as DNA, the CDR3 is TGTGCCAGCAGCTTACACAGCGGGGGACTTGGAGATACGCAGTATTTT.

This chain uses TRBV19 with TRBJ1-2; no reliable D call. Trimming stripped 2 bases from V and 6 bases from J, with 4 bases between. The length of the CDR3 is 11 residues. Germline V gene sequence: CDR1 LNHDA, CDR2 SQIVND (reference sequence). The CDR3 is CASSIQDGYTF. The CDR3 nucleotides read TGTGCCAGTAGTATACAGGATGGCTACACCTTC.

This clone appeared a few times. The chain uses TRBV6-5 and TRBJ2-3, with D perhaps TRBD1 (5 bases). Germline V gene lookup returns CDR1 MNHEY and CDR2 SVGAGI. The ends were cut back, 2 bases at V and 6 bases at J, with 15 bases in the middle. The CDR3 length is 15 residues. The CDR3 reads CASSYAAGKADTQYF. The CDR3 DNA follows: TGTGCCAGCAGTTACGCGGCAGGGAAAGCTGATACGCAGTATTTT.

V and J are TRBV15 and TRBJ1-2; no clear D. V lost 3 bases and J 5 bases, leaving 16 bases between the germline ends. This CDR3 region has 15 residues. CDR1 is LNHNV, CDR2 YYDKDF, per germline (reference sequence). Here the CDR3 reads CATSSSREQTYGYTF. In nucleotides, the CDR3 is TGTGCCACCAGCAGCTCTAGGGAGCAAACTTATGGCTACACCTTC.

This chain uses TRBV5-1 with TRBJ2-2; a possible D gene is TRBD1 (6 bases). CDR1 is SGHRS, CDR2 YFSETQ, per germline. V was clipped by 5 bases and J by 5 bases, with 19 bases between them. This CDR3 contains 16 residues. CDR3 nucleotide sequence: TGCGCCAGCAGTCGGGCACTAACAGGGTCGACCGGGGAGCTGTTTTTT. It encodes CASSRALTGSTGELFF.

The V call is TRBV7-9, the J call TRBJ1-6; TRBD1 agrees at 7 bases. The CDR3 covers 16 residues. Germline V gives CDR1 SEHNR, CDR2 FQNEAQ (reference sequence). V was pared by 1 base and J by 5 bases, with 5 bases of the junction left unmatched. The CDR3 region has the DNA TGTGCCAGCAGCTTAGGTATCGGGACAGATAATTCACCCCTCCACTTT. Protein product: CASSLGIGTDNSPLHF.

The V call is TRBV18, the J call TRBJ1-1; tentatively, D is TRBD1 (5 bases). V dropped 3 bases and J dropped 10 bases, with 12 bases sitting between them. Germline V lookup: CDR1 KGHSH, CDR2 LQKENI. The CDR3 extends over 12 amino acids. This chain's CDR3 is CASSPERDLAFF. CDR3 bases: TGTGCCAGCTCACCTGAGAGGGACTTAGCTTTCTTT.

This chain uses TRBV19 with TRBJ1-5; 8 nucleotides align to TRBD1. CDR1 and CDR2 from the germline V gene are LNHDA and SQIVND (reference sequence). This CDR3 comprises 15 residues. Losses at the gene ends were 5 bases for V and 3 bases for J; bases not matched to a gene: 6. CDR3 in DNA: TGTGCCAGTAGTTCCCAGACAGGGGACAATCAGCCCCAGCATTTT. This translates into CASSSQTGDNQPQHF.

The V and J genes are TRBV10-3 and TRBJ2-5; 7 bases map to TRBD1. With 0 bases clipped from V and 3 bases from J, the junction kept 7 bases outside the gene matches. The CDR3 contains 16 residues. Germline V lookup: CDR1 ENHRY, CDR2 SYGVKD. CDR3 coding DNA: TGTGCCATCAGTGAGTCGAAGACAGGGAACGAAGAGACCCAGTACTTC. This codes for CAISESKTGNEETQYF.

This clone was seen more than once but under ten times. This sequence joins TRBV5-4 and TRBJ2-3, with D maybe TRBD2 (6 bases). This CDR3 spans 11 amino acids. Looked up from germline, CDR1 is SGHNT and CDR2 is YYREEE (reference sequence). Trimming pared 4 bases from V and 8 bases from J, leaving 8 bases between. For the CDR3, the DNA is TGTGCCAGCAGCGTGGGACTTACGCAGTATTTT. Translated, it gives CASSVGLTQYF.

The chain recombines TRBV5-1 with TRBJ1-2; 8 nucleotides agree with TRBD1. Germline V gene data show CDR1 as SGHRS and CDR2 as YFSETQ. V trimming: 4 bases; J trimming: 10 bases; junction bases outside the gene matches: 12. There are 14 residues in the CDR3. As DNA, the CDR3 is TGCGCCAGCAGCCGCGGCCAGGGGGCTGGAGTCTACACCTTC. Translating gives CASSRGQGAGVYTF.